Following are 27 T cell receptor beta chains from one sample sequenced in a study of T cell responses to AZD1222 COVID-19 vaccine. Sequencing used immunoSEQ multiplex PCR; TCRdb keeps in-frame clones, though not all of them. The table includes about 260,000 clones, 93% detected once. The specimen comprised peripheral blood, sampled on day 0 of AZD1222 vaccination. These receptors were taken from an adult in good health.

The rearrangement uses TRBV7-9 and TRBJ1-2, with D possibly matching TRBD1 (5 bases). The CDR3 contains 15 residues. Trimming took 5 bases from V and 3 from J, leaving 16 bases between them. The V gene's germline CDR1 is SEHNR and CDR2 FQNEAQ (reference sequence). In DNA form, the CDR3 reads TGTGCCAGCAGCCCGTTTAGGGGAGAGGACTATGGCTACACCTTC. Its translation is CASSPFRGEDYGYTF.

The rearrangement uses TRBV28 and TRBJ2-2; no reliable D call. Trimming cost V 5 bases and J 3 bases, with 7 bases left between them. Germline CDR1 reads MDHEN; CDR2 reads SYDVKM. The CDR3 has 13 amino acids. CDR3 nucleotide sequence: TGTGCCAGCAGTAGGGTCCACACCGGGGAGCTGTTTTTT. This encodes CASSRVHTGELFF.

The chain joins TRBV7-9 to TRBJ2-1, with 16 bases identical to TRBD2. The germline gives CDR1 SEHNR, CDR2 FQNEAQ (reference sequence). The CDR3 totals 19 residues. V dropped 5 bases and J dropped 2; count of bases not matched to a gene: 9. The DNA for the CDR3 is TGTGCCAGCAGCGCCTCCGGGACTAGCGGGAGGGTACCCTACAATGAGCAGTTCTTC. It yields the protein CASSASGTSGRVPYNEQFF.

This chain joins TRBV19 and TRBJ2-2, with no clear D. Trimming took off 1 base at V and 4 bases at J, with 13 bases between the two ends. The CDR3 runs to 16 residues. CDR1 is LNHDA, CDR2 SQIVND, per germline (reference sequence). This CDR3 is CASSIGSGHLTGELFF. In DNA, the CDR3 is TGTGCCAGTAGTATAGGATCGGGCCATCTCACCGGGGAGCTGTTTTTT.

The gene calls are TRBV7-2 and TRBJ2-1; D is perhaps TRBD1 (5 bases). The CDR3 is 15 residues long. The V end was cut by 5 bases, the J end by 4 bases, with 15 bases between. CDR1 and CDR2 from the germline V gene are SGHTA and FQGNSA. The CDR3 DNA follows: TGTGCCAGCAGCCAAGACAGAGCTAGGTACAATGAGCAGTTCTTC. It is translated as CASSQDRARYNEQFF.

The gene calls are TRBV2 and TRBJ1-1, with D unresolved. Germline assignment: CDR1 SNHLY and CDR2 FYNNEI. The CDR3 is made up of 12 amino acids. Trimming cost V 3 bases and J 7 bases, with 9 bases left between them. CDR3 nucleotides: TGTGCCAGCAGTGACCGATTAGGTGAAGCTTTCTTT. Residues: CASSDRLGEAFF.

The chain combines TRBV9 with TRBJ2-3; D ambiguous. Trimming took off 4 bases at V and 6 bases at J, with 12 bases between the two ends. This CDR3 is built from 13 residues. CDR1 SGDLS and CDR2 YYNGEE come from the germline V gene. In nucleotides, the CDR3 is TGTGCCAGCAGCCCCAGTCATATGGATACGCAGTATTTT. Its translation: CASSPSHMDTQYF.

This chain connects TRBV4-2 to TRBJ1-2; perhaps TRBD1 as D (5 bases). The ends were cut back, 5 bases at V and 4 bases at J, with 14 bases in the middle. Germline-derived CDR1 and CDR2 are LGHNA and YNFKEQ. The CDR3 contains 14 residues. The CDR3 spells CASSIDRGTYGYTF. Here the CDR3 DNA reads TGTGCCAGCAGCATCGACCGGGGGACCTATGGCTACACCTTC.

V gene TRBV5-6 combines with J gene TRBJ1-4; possible D gene TRBD1, 5 bases. This CDR3 is built from 16 residues. V dropped 0 bases and J dropped 0 bases, with 9 bases sitting between them. From germline, CDR1 is SGHDT and CDR2 YYEEEE. CDR3 amino acids: CASSLGPRATNEKLFF. CDR3 bases: TGTGCCAGCAGCTTGGGACCCAGGGCAACTAATGAAAAACTGTTTTTT.

The V gene is TRBV2, the J gene TRBJ2-3; D call uncertain. Germline values: CDR1 SNHLY, CDR2 FYNNEI. The CDR3 runs to 13 residues. The V end was cut by 6 bases, the J end by 2 bases, with 9 bases between. CDR3 amino acids: CASRGTDTDTQYF. CDR3 DNA sequence: TGTGCCAGCAGGGGCACAGACACAGATACGCAGTATTTT.

The chain recombines TRBV3-1 (or the pseudogene TRBV3-2) with TRBJ2-3; D may be TRBD2 (5 bases). The ends were cut back, 0 bases at V and 3 bases at J, with 22 bases in the middle. In germline, CDR1 is LGHDT, CDR2 YNNKEL (reference sequence). The CDR3 has 19 amino acids. CDR3 protein: CASSQDLAGLTWRTDTQYF. The CDR3 DNA reads TGTGCCAGCAGCCAAGATCTTGCCGGATTAACCTGGAGGACAGATACGCAGTATTTT.

Comments on this clone: The junction departs from germline at one end; a sequencing error may be responsible. V usage is TRBV4-1 and J usage is TRBJ2-1, with a tentative D call TRBD2 (6 bases). This CDR3 spans 12 amino acids. Germline values: CDR1 MGHRA, CDR2 YSYEKL. The CDR3: CASSQVGGAPLF. The DNA for the CDR3 is TGCGCCAGCAGCCAAGTCGGCGGGGCCCCCCTCTTC.

This chain joins TRBV9 and TRBJ2-1; no firm D call. The ends were cut back, 3 bases at V and 5 bases at J, with 3 bases in the middle. Germline CDR1 is SGDLS and CDR2 is YYNGEE. The CDR3 totals 11 residues. CDR3 sequence reads: CASSANNEQFF. CDR3 sequence (DNA): TGTGCCAGCAGCGCCAACAATGAGCAGTTCTTC.

A few counts support this clone. The chain joins TRBV10-3 to TRBJ1-5, with D maybe TRBD1 (5 bases). V dropped 6 bases and J dropped 1 base, with 13 bases sitting between them. Germline V CDR1 and CDR2: ENHRY, SYGVKD. The CDR3 has 15 amino acids. The CDR3 nucleotides are TGTGCCATCAGCAATGGACACCTCAGCAATCAGCCCCAGCATTTT. Translated, it gives CAISNGHLSNQPQHF.

The J gene is TRBJ2-5, the V gene TRBV3-1 (or the pseudogene TRBV3-2), with 11 bases identical to TRBD2. CDR1 is LGHDT, CDR2 YNNKEL, per germline (reference sequence). V lost 4 bases, J lost 10 bases, and 14 bases stayed unmatched. The CDR3 runs to 16 residues. CDR3 sequence: CASSLVAGGIQDSQYF. As DNA, the CDR3 is TGTGCCAGCAGCCTCGTAGCGGGGGGGATCCAAGATAGCCAGTACTTC.

This clone was found once. The V gene is TRBV2, the J gene TRBJ2-3, with 7 bases lining up with TRBD2. CDR3 length: 14 amino acids. V lost 6 bases to trimming and J lost 4 bases; unmatched junction nucleotides: 7. Germline V gene sequence: CDR1 SNHLY, CDR2 FYNNEI. The CDR3 protein is CASSETSWSDTQYF. CDR3 nucleotide sequence: TGTGCCAGCAGCGAGACTAGCTGGTCAGATACGCAGTATTTT.

The J gene is TRBJ2-7, the V gene TRBV19; D is tentatively TRBD1 or TRBD2 (5 bases each). Germline values: CDR1 LNHDA, CDR2 SQIVND (reference sequence). The CDR3 is 14 residues long. Deletions cut 8 bases from V and 2 bases from J, with 16 bases between. The CDR3 nucleotides read TGTGCCAGTGCCTACCGGGACGGACCCTACGAGCAGTACTTC. Translation: CASAYRDGPYEQYF.

The chain links TRBV6-5 to TRBJ1-5; D gene ambiguous. CDR1 and CDR2 from the germline V gene are MNHEY and SVGAGI. V dropped 0 bases and J dropped 7 bases, with 7 bases sitting between them. The CDR3 has 13 residues. CDR3 bases: TGTGCCAGCAGTTACTCCCCGGGGCAGCCCCAGCATTTT. Protein: CASSYSPGQPQHF.

Here the CDR3 reads CASSILETQYF. The CDR3 nucleotides read TGTGCCAGTAGTATATTAGAGACCCAGTACTTC. The J gene is TRBJ2-5, the V gene TRBV19; no definite D call. This CDR3 is 11 amino acids long. V was shortened by 2 bases and J by 4 bases, with 2 bases between the two germline ends. CDR1 is LNHDA and CDR2 is SQIVND in the germline V gene (reference sequence).

V usage is TRBV4-1 and J usage is TRBJ1-1; D is unresolved. V lost 2 bases, J lost 5 bases, and 18 bases lay in between. Germline V gene sequence: CDR1 MGHRA, CDR2 YSYEKL. This CDR3 has 16 residues. The CDR3 spells CASSQPREGARTEAFF. The DNA for the CDR3 is TGCGCCAGCAGCCAACCCCGGGAGGGTGCTAGGACTGAAGCTTTCTTT.

The V gene is TRBV28, the J gene TRBJ1-5; TRBD1 might be the D (5 bases). There are 15 residues in the CDR3. Germline V gene data show CDR1 as MDHEN and CDR2 as SYDVKM. The V end was cut by 6 bases, the J end by 1 base, with 13 bases between. CDR3 region: CASRFGGRSNQPQHF. The DNA for the CDR3 is TGTGCCAGCAGATTCGGGGGAAGGAGCAATCAGCCCCAGCATTTT. Variable domain in full (rest from reference TRBV28 and TRBJ1-5): DVKVTQSSRYLVKRTGEKVFLECVQDMDHENMFWYRQDPGLGLRLIYFSYDVKMKEKGDIPEGYSVSREKKERFSLILESASTNQTSMYLCASRFGGRSNQPQHFGDGTRLSIL.

The V and J genes are TRBV5-1 and TRBJ2-1, with 8 bases fitting TRBD2. The ends lost 2 bases at V and 9 bases at J; junction bases unmatched: 7. The CDR3 spans 14 residues. CDR1 is SGHRS, CDR2 YFSETQ, per germline. This CDR3 is CASSLAGADREQFF. Here the CDR3 DNA reads TGCGCCAGCAGCTTAGCGGGGGCGGACCGTGAGCAGTTCTTC. Using reference TRBV5-1 and TRBJ2-1 for the parts outside the CDR3, the full variable domain is KAGVTQTPRYLIKTRGQQVTLSCSPISGHRSVSWYQQTPGQGLQFLFEYFSETQRNKGNFPGRFSGRQFSNSRSEMNVSTLELGDSALYLCASSLAGADREQFFGPGTRLTVL.

The rearrangement joins TRBV2 to TRBJ1-2, with D perhaps matching TRBD1 (5 bases). The CDR3 runs 14 residues. Germline V CDR1 and CDR2: SNHLY, FYNNEI. The ends were cut back, 0 bases at V and 6 bases at J, with 11 bases in the middle. The CDR3 region has the DNA TGTGCCAGCAGTGAAGCGGGGAGGGGTCATGGCTACACCTTC. Translation gives CASSEAGRGHGYTF. Supplemented by reference TRBV2 and TRBJ1-2, the full variable domain reads EPEVTQTPSHQVTQMGQEVILRCVPISNHLYFYWYRQILGQKVEFLVSFYNNEISEKSEIFDDQFSVERPDGSNFTLKIRSTKLEDSAMYFCASSEAGRGHGYTFGSGTRLTVV.

V usage is TRBV6-5 and J usage is TRBJ2-7; D is unclear. Trimming removed 0 bases at V and 2 bases at J, with 8 bases between. This CDR3 comprises 14 residues. CDR1 and CDR2 (germline): MNHEY, SVGAGI. The CDR3 DNA follows: TGTGCCAGCAGTTACTCGGCCGTTACCTACGAGCAGTACTTC. It is translated as CASSYSAVTYEQYF.

The V call is TRBV7-9, the J call TRBJ1-4; D possibly corresponds to TRBD1 (5 bases). There are 17 residues in the CDR3. Germline V gene sequence: CDR1 SEHNR, CDR2 FQNEAQ (reference sequence). V was clipped by 4 bases and J by 0 bases, with 15 bases between them. CDR3 bases: TGTGCCAGCAGCTGGGTGGGGCATCTTGCAACTAATGAAAAACTGTTTTTT. It is translated as CASSWVGHLATNEKLFF.

This clone has a handful of counts. The CDR3 sequence is CAISVGRTGPVEQYF. DNA for the CDR3: TGTGCCATCAGCGTGGGCCGGACAGGGCCGGTCGAGCAGTACTTC. The genes are TRBV10-3 and TRBJ2-7; TRBD1 agrees at 8 bases. Germline lookup yields CDR1 ENHRY and CDR2 SYGVKD. With 6 bases clipped from V and 6 bases from J, the junction kept 13 bases outside the gene matches. This CDR3 region has 15 residues.

The genes are TRBV29-1 and TRBJ2-3; D is uncertain. The CDR3 has 11 amino acids. Germline V gives CDR1 SQVTM, CDR2 ANQGSEA. Trimming took off 6 bases at V and 3 bases at J, with 7 bases between the two ends. Here the CDR3 reads CSVGRTDTQYF. The CDR3, as DNA: TGCAGCGTCGGTCGTACAGATACGCAGTATTTT.